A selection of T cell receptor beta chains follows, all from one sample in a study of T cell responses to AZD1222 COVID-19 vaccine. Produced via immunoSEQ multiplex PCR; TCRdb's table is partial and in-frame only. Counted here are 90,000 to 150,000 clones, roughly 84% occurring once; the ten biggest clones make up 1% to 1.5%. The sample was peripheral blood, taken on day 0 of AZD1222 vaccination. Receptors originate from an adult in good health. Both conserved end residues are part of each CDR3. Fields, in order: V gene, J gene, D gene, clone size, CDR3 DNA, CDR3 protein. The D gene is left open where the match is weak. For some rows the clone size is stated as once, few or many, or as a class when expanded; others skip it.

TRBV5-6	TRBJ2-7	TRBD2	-	TGTGCCAGCACCCGACCGGGACTAGCCTCCTACGAGCAGTACTTC	CASTRPGLASYEQYF
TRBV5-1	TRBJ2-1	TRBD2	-	TGCGCCAGCAGCCCACCGGGACTACATTACAATGAGCAGTTCTTC	CASSPPGLHYNEQFF
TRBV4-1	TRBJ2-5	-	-	TGCGCCAGCAGCCAAACGGTGGTCCTGTCGACCCAGTACTTC	CASSQTVVLSTQYF
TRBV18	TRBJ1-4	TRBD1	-	TGTGCCAGCTCACCCGACAGGGGTTCTAATGAAAAACTGTTTTTT	CASSPDRGSNEKLFF
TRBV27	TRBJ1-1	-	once	TGTGCCAGCAGGACAGCGAACACTGAAGCTTTCTTT	CASRTANTEAFF
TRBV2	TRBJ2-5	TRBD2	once	TGTGCCAGCAGTGAGTGGCGGGGGAACCAAGAGACCCAGTACTTC	CASSEWRGNQETQYF
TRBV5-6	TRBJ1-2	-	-	TGTGCCAGCAGCTTCCCTCCGCAAGAGACAAACTATGGCTACACCTTC	CASSFPPQETNYGYTF
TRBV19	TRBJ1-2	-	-	TGTGCCAGTAGTATAGATAAGTCAGCAAATGGCTACACCTTC	CASSIDKSANGYTF
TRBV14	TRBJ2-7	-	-	TGTGCCAGCAGCCAAGATAACAACTACGAGCAGTACTTC	CASSQDNNYEQYF
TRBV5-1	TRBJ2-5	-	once	TGCGCCAGCAGCCTAACAGGGGAGACCCAGTACTTC	CASSLTGETQYF
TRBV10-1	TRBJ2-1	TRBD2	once	TGCGCCAGCAGCCAGGACTCATTAGCGGGGTTCTTC	CASSQDSLAGFF
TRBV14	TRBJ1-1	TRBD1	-	TGTGCCAGCAGCCAAGTTCGGACAGGCGGAGCTTTCTTT	CASSQVRTGGAFF
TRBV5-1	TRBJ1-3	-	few	TGCGCCAGCAAGTTGGAGAGCACCATATATTTT	CASKLESTIYF
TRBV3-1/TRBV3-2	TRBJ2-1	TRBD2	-	TGTGCCAGCAGCCCAAGGACTAGTTCCTACAATGAGCAGTTCTTC	CASSPRTSSYNEQFF
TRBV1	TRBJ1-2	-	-	TGCACCAGCAGCCTCACTAACTATGGCTACACCTTC	CTSSLTNYGYTF
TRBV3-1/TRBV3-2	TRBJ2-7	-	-	TGTGCCAGCAGCCAAGAAGGCCTAGCGTCCGAGCAGTACTTC	CASSQEGLASEQYF
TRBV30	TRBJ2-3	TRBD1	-	TGTGCCTTCCAGGGGGCATCAGATACGCAGTATTTT	CAFQGASDTQYF
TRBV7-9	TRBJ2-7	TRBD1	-	TGTGCCAGCAGCACTATACCGGGACAGGGGGCAGTCGAGCAGTACTTC	CASSTIPGQGAVEQYF
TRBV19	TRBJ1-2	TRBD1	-	TGTGCCAGTAGTACTGCTCGGGACAGGGCCAACTATGGCTACACCTTC	CASSTARDRANYGYTF
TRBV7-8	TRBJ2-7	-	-	TGTGCCAGCAGCCGCTCCAAGGACAGCTACGAGCAGTACTTC	CASSRSKDSYEQYF
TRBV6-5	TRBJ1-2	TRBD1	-	TGTGCCAGCAACAAACAGGGGGAGCATGGCTACACCTTC	CASNKQGEHGYTF
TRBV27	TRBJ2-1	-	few	TGTGCCAGCAGTTTAGGCAACCACGAGCAGTTCTTC	CASSLGNHEQFF
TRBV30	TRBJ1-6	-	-	TGTGCCTGGGCAGGGGAGGGAAATTCACCCCTCCACTTT	CAWAGEGNSPLHF
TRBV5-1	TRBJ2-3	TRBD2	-	TGCGCCAGCAGTCCGGATAGCGGGGGTGGAACAGATACGCAGTATTTT	CASSPDSGGGTDTQYF
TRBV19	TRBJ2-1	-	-	TGTGCCAGTAGTATAGCACCAGGGATGAATGAGCAGTTCTTC	CASSIAPGMNEQFF
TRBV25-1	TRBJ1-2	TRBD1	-	TGTGCCAGCAGTCTCGACAGGGGCTATGGCTACACCTTC	CASSLDRGYGYTF
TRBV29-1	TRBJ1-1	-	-	TGCAGCGTTTCGGACAGGAACACTGAAGCTTTCTTT	CSVSDRNTEAFF
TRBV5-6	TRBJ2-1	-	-	TGTGCCAGCAGCTTGGTCAGATACAATGAGCAGTTCTTC	CASSLVRYNEQFF
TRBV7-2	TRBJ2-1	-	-	TGTGCCAGCAGCTTGCTAGTGGATGAGCAGTTCTTC	CASSLLVDEQFF
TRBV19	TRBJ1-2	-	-	TGTGCCAGTAACAATAGGGGGGCAGCTGGCTACACCTTC	CASNNRGAAGYTF
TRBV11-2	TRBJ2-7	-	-	TGTGCCAGCAGCTTAGAGGGGGGATCCTACGAGCAGTACTTC	CASSLEGGSYEQYF
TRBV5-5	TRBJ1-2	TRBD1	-	TGTGCCAGCAGCTCGGACAGGGGCAGCTATGGCTACACCTTC	CASSSDRGSYGYTF
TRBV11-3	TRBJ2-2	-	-	TGTGCCAGCAGCTTAGATGGGGGCATCACCGGGGAGCTGTTTTTT	CASSLDGGITGELFF
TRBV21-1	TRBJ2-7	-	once	TGTGCCAGCCGCGACCCTAGACGGGGGCCCGAGCAGTACTTC	CASRDPRRGPEQYF
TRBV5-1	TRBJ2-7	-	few	TGCGCCAGCAGCTTGTACCCACAGGGTCGAGGTACGTACGAGCAGTACTTC	CASSLYPQGRGTYEQYF
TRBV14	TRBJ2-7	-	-	TGTGCCAGCAGCCAGGTAACGACAGTCTTCTCCTACGAGCAGTACTTC	CASSQVTTVFSYEQYF